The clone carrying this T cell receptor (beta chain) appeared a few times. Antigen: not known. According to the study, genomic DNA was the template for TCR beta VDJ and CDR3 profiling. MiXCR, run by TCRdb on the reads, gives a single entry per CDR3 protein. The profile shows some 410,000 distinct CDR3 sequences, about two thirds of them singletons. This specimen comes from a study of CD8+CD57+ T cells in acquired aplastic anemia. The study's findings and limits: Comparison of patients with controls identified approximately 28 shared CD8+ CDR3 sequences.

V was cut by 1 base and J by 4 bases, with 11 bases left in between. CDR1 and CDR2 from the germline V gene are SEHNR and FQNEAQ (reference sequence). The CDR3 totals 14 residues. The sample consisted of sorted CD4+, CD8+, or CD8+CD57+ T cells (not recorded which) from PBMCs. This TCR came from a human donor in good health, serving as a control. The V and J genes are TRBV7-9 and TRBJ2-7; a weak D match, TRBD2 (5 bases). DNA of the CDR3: TGTGCCAGCAGCTTAGACCAGCGGACTTACGAGCAGTACTTC. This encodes CASSLDQRTYEQYF.